The 9 T cell receptor beta chains given below trace back to one sample, sequenced in a study of control samples from healthy donors and cancer patients. Here immunoSEQ multiplex PCR was the method, and the copy in TCRdb shows in-frame clones only, minus some. The sample includes fewer than 150,000 clones, 90% of them seen just once. The sample taken for sequencing was blood. Every receptor here comes from a man younger than 35 in good health.

The chain is built from TRBV4-2 and TRBJ2-3; 10 bases align to TRBD2. Germline lookup yields CDR1 LGHNA and CDR2 YNFKEQ. J lost 3 bases, V lost 0 bases, and 0 bases had no gene match. The CDR3 loop spans 15 amino acids. Here the CDR3 reads CASSQELAGTDTQYF. For the CDR3, the DNA is TGTGCCAGCAGCCAAGAACTAGCGGGAACAGATACGCAGTATTTT.

J is TRBJ1-2 and V is TRBV7-9; D uncertain. The germline V gene encodes CDR1 SEHNR and CDR2 FQNEAQ (reference sequence). Trimming pared 4 bases from V and 8 bases from J, leaving 5 bases between. This CDR3 contains 10 residues. The CDR3 bases are TGTGCCAGCAGCTCGGGGGGCTACACCTTC. This sequence encodes CASSSGGYTF. Combining the CDR3 with reference TRBV7-9 and TRBJ1-2 gives the whole variable domain DTGVSQNPRHKITKRGQNVTFRCDPISEHNRLYWYRQTLGQGPEFLTYFQNEAQLEKSRLLSDRFSAERPKGSFSTLEIQRTEQGDSAMYLCASSSGGYTFGSGTRLTVV.

CDR3 sequence: CATSGAEETQYF. CDR3 sequence (DNA): TGTGCCACCAGTGGGGCAGAAGAGACCCAGTACTTC. This rearrangement joins TRBV24-1 to TRBJ2-5; the D is unclear. V dropped 5 bases and J dropped 3 bases, with 6 bases sitting between them. CDR1 is KGHDR and CDR2 is SFDVKD in the germline V gene. The CDR3 is 12 residues long.

Details on this clone: A junction boundary mismatches the germline segment, possibly from a read error. The genes are TRBV7-7 and TRBJ2-3; D remains unclear. The germline V gene encodes CDR1 SSHAT and CDR2 FNYEAQ (reference sequence). This CDR3 comprises 13 residues. In DNA form, the CDR3 reads TGTGCTAGCAGCTTATGGTTGGACGATACGCAGTATTTT. Translation: CASSLWLDDTQYF.

This rearrangement joins TRBV7-3 to TRBJ2-3; tentatively, D is TRBD2 (5 bases). CDR1 and CDR2 from the germline V gene are SGHTA and FQGTGA. This CDR3 comprises 12 residues. Trimming took 5 bases from V and 6 from J, leaving 9 bases between them. The CDR3 is CASSRGRDTQYF. In nucleotides, the CDR3 is TGTGCCAGCAGCCGGGGAAGGGATACGCAGTATTTT.

The chain couples TRBV21-1 to TRBJ1-5; TRBD1, the D gene given by the table, was not confirmed from the DNA. TRBV21-1 corresponds to a pseudogene. CDR3 size: 20 residues. The CDR3 reads CASSRADTPQSAHSNQPQHF. CDR3 coding DNA: TGTGCCAGCAGCAGGGCGGACACCCCACAATCCGCCCATAGCAATCAGCCCCAGCATTTT.

This clone was detected once. The CDR3: CASQLTSYGYTF. CDR3 sequence (DNA): TGTGCCAGCCAACTGACAAGCTATGGCTACACCTTC. V usage is TRBV28 and J usage is TRBJ1-2; no definite D call. V was trimmed by 8 bases and J by 4 bases, leaving 11 bases between them. Germline V gene sequence: CDR1 MDHEN, CDR2 SYDVKM. CDR3 length: 12 amino acids.

The chain links TRBV5-5 to TRBJ2-1; D call uncertain. Germline CDR1 and CDR2: SGHKS and YYEKEE (reference sequence). The ends were cut back, 2 bases at V and 15 bases at J, with 12 bases in the middle. CDR3 length: 11 amino acids. The CDR3 is CASSFDIHPFF. The CDR3, as DNA: TGTGCCAGCAGCTTCGACATTCATCCGTTCTTC.

The CDR3 nucleotides read TGCAGTGCTAGTAAGAGCGACAGGGGCTACGAGCAGTACTTC. As protein: CSASKSDRGYEQYF. The chain recombines TRBV20-1 with TRBJ2-7; 8 bases are a match to TRBD1. With V trimmed by 3 bases and J by 3 bases, 7 bases remained unmatched. Germline V gene lookup returns CDR1 DFQATT and CDR2 SNEGSKA (reference sequence). This CDR3 contains 14 residues.